The 19 T cell receptor beta chains in this list originate from one sample, sequenced in a study of PD-1 blockade in classical Hodgkin lymphoma. Every patient experienced relapse after autologous stem cell transplantation, and brentuximab vedotin exposure varied. Assay: immunoSEQ multiplex PCR; the TCRdb copy retains only in-frame clones and omits some. The sample shows just under 45,000 clones, approximately 70% of them seen only once. Material: peripheral blood mononuclear cells (PBMCs), obtained before the second cycle of nivolumab. The source is a human donor with classical Hodgkin lymphoma.

The rearrangement joins TRBV7-2 to TRBJ2-7; 7 nucleotides agree with TRBD2. This CDR3 spans 15 amino acids. Germline lookup yields CDR1 SGHTA and CDR2 FQGNSA. V was pared by 5 bases and J by 0 bases, with 7 bases of the junction left unmatched. The CDR3 reads CASSEAGPSSYEQYF. In nucleotides, the CDR3 is TGTGCCAGCAGCGAAGCGGGGCCCTCCTCCTACGAGCAGTACTTC.

The chain has TRBV5-4 and TRBJ2-1; D is undetermined. Germline CDR1 SGHNT, CDR2 YYREEE (reference sequence). The CDR3 has 13 amino acids. The V end was cut by 7 bases, the J end by 4 bases, with 12 bases between. CDR3 amino acids: CASSHTDYNEQFF. The CDR3 DNA follows: TGTGCCAGCTCCCATACTGATTACAATGAGCAGTTCTTC.

The V call is TRBV21-1, the J call TRBJ1-3; the table assigns TRBD1, which was not confirmed against the DNA. TRBV21-1 is deemed a pseudogene. CDR3 length: 16 residues. CDR3 residues: CASSKSTTGSGNTIYF. CDR3 coding DNA: TGTGCCAGCAGCAAATCGACGACAGGGTCTGGAAACACCATATATTTT.

The chain links TRBV7-2 to TRBJ2-5; 11 bases are a match to TRBD2. The germline V gene encodes CDR1 SGHTA and CDR2 FQGNSA. This CDR3 is built from 16 residues. The V and J ends lost 5 bases and 5 bases, in that order; junction bases with no gene match: 10. For the CDR3, the DNA is TGTGCCAGCAGCACTAGCGGGAGTGGGGCGTGGGAGACCCAGTACTTC. Amino acid sequence: CASSTSGSGAWETQYF.

The V call is TRBV19, the J call TRBJ1-6; 9 nucleotides align to TRBD1. This CDR3 has 14 amino acids. Germline CDR1 and CDR2: LNHDA and SQIVND (reference sequence). V was pared by 1 base and J by 9 bases, with 1 base of the junction left unmatched. CDR3 protein: CASSIGTGVSPLHF. CDR3 sequence (DNA): TGTGCCAGTAGTATAGGGACAGGGGTTTCACCCCTCCACTTT.

This clone was seen a handful of times. V usage is TRBV19 and J usage is TRBJ1-5; D possibly corresponds to TRBD1 (5 bases). Germline V gene data show CDR1 as LNHDA and CDR2 as SQIVND (reference sequence). With 5 bases removed from V and 3 bases from J, the gap between germline ends came to 17 bases. This CDR3 contains 16 residues. The CDR3 DNA sequence: TGTGCCAGTAGTCAGGGACCCTCACGCCCCAATCAGCCCCAGCATTTT. Its protein is CASSQGPSRPNQPQHF. The whole variable domain, filled in from reference TRBV19 and TRBJ1-5, reads DGGITQSPKYLFRKEGQNVTLSCEQNLNHDAMYWYRQDPGQGLRLIYYSQIVNDFQKGDIAEGYSVSREKKESFPLTVTSAQKNPTAFYLCASSQGPSRPNQPQHFGDGTRLSIL.

The V gene is TRBV25-1, the J gene TRBJ1-1; 7 bases fit TRBD1. Germline V lookup: CDR1 MGHDK, CDR2 SYGVNS. This CDR3 comprises 13 residues. V trimming: 6 bases; J trimming: 5 bases; junction bases outside the gene matches: 6. The CDR3 nucleotides read TGTGCCAGCAGGGGACAGTCGTATACTGAAGCTTTCTTT. This gives the protein CASRGQSYTEAFF.

This chain connects TRBV2 to TRBJ2-1, with D unclear. The V end lost 6 bases, the J end lost 5 bases, and 5 bases lay between the germline ends. The CDR3 is made up of 11 amino acids. The V gene's germline CDR1 is SNHLY and CDR2 FYNNEI. The CDR3 bases are TGTGCCAGCAGCTACCACAATGAGCAGTTCTTC. This sequence encodes CASSYHNEQFF.

The chain is built from TRBV6-5 and TRBJ2-7; no firm D call. CDR3 size: 15 residues. Per the germline V gene, CDR1 is MNHEY and CDR2 is SVGAGI. V was clipped by 8 bases and J by 1 base, with 18 bases between them. CDR3 coding DNA: TGTGCCAGCCGGTATGAGGATTTTAGTTCCTACGAGCAGTACTTC. Amino acids: CASRYEDFSSYEQYF.

The chain uses TRBV6-1 and TRBJ1-2, with 8 bases aligning to TRBD1. This CDR3 is 15 amino acids long. The J segment lost 3 bases and the V segment lost 5 bases, leaving 8 bases of the junction unmatched. CDR1 and CDR2 from the germline V gene are MNHNS and SASEGT. The CDR3 DNA reads as TGTGCCAGCAGTACTTACAGGGGGGGCGACTATGGCTACACCTTC. Protein sequence: CASSTYRGGDYGYTF.

By share, this clone ranks as medium-sized. The chain is built from TRBV19 and TRBJ2-2, with a weak D call TRBD2 (6 bases). CDR1 and CDR2 (germline): LNHDA, SQIVND (reference sequence). Trimming took 7 bases from V and 6 from J, leaving 15 bases between them. The CDR3 sequence is 14 residues long. This CDR3 reads CASTRLGTSGELFF. In DNA form, the CDR3 reads TGTGCCAGTACGAGACTAGGGACTTCCGGGGAGCTGTTTTTT.

The chain couples TRBV18 to TRBJ1-1, with 9 bases matching TRBD1. This CDR3 is built from 15 residues. V shed 6 bases and J 3 bases; nucleotides not matched to a gene: 8. Germline lookup yields CDR1 KGHSH and CDR2 LQKENI. The DNA for the CDR3 is TGTGCCAGCTCCCAACACAGGGGGCTGGACACTGAAGCTTTCTTT. This codes for CASSQHRGLDTEAFF.

The chain uses TRBV29-1 and TRBJ2-5, with 7 bases identical to TRBD1. Germline V gives CDR1 SQVTM, CDR2 ANQGSEA. The CDR3 is 17 amino acids. V shed 1 base and J 8 bases; nucleotides not matched to a gene: 19. The CDR3 sequence: CSVEGPQGKGGLTTQYF. The DNA of the CDR3 is TGCAGCGTTGAAGGGCCGCAGGGGAAAGGGGGCCTGACAACCCAGTACTTC.

The chain has TRBV4-1 and TRBJ1-2; no clear D gene. This CDR3 comprises 15 residues. Looked up from germline, CDR1 is MGHRA and CDR2 is YSYEKL. V was shortened by 3 bases and J by 0 bases, with 11 bases between the two germline ends. DNA for the CDR3: TGCGCCAGCAGCCATTATTCTTCCTCTAACTATGGCTACACCTTC. Amino acids: CASSHYSSSNYGYTF.

The chain employs TRBV30 and TRBJ2-1, with a tentative D call TRBD2 (5 bases). Germline CDR1 reads GTSNPN; CDR2 reads SVGIG (reference sequence). The CDR3 is 12 residues long. The germline V and J ends were trimmed by 0 bases and 9 bases, with 9 bases remaining between them. Here the CDR3 reads CAWSVLGGEQFF. CDR3 DNA sequence: TGTGCCTGGAGTGTTCTAGGAGGTGAGCAGTTCTTC.

The genes are TRBV4-1 and TRBJ1-5, with D perhaps matching TRBD1 (6 bases). Germline V gives CDR1 MGHRA, CDR2 YSYEKL. This CDR3 spans 13 amino acids. The V gene lost 6 bases and the J gene lost 6 bases, with 12 bases spanning the gap. The CDR3 is CASSPWGLQPQHF. The CDR3 DNA is TGCGCCAGCAGTCCCTGGGGGCTTCAGCCCCAGCATTTT.

Only one count was recorded for this clone. CDR3 DNA sequence: TGCGCCAGCAGTCAATCAGGCACAGATACGCAGTATTTT. Protein sequence: CASSQSGTDTQYF. The chain has TRBV23-1 and TRBJ2-3; D is unresolved. TRBV23-1 is filed as an ORF, its function uncertain. This CDR3 has 13 amino acids. Between the trimmed V and J ends, which lost 0 bases and 1 base, there was a span of 2 bases.

The chain combines TRBV6-4 with TRBJ2-3; D might be TRBD2 (5 bases). There are 13 residues in the CDR3. CDR1 is MRHNA, CDR2 SNTAGT, per germline. The V end was cut by 5 bases, the J end by 8 bases, with 14 bases between. Here the CDR3 reads CASSTTRDATQYF. CDR3 nucleotides: TGTGCCAGCAGTACTACTAGGGATGCTACGCAGTATTTT.

J is TRBJ2-1 and V is TRBV27; weak D call: TRBD2 (6 bases). V was cut by 2 bases and J by 7 bases, with 12 bases left in between. The CDR3 runs 14 residues. In germline, CDR1 is MNHEY, CDR2 SMNVEV (reference sequence). CDR3 in DNA: TGTGCCAGCAGTTTAATTACCGGGAGTAATGAGCAGTTCTTC. Protein product: CASSLITGSNEQFF.